A selection of T cell receptor beta chains follows, all from one sample in a study of T cells in Graves' hyperthyroidism and ophthalmopathy. TCRdb passed the multiplex PCR reads through MiXCR, listing each CDR3 protein once. The sample records approximately 570,000 distinct CDR3 sequences, 15% to 20% being singletons. Input material: blood. The receptors originated from a man aged 40-49 years with Graves' ophthalmopathy. Each CDR3 is given with its conserved first and last residue. D genes are given only for firm matches. Expanded clones are given a class, and other clones once, few, many or no size at all.

TRBV28	.	TRBJ2-7	many	TGTGCCAGCAGTGACCGACAGAAGCAGTACTTC	CASSDRQKQYF
TRBV6-2/TRBV6-3	.	TRBJ1-5	few	TGTGCCAGCAGTGCCATTCGAGGGGGTGGCAATCAGCCCCAGCATTTT	CASSAIRGGGNQPQHF
TRBV7-6	.	TRBJ2-7	.	TGTGCCAGCAGCCCGAGAACTTCCGAGACTCCATTCTACGAGCAGTACTTC	CASSPRTSETPFYEQYF
TRBV15	TRBD1	TRBJ1-1	.	TGTGCCACCAGCACCAGGACAGGCACCCCTCATGAAGCTTTCTTT	CATSTRTGTPHEAFF
TRBV12-3/TRBV12-4	TRBD2	TRBJ2-1	many	TGTGCCAGCAGTCCCGCTACTAGCGGGAGAGGCAATGAGCAGTTCTTC	CASSPATSGRGNEQFF
TRBV4-1	.	TRBJ2-5	once	TGCGCCAGCAGTCTAGAAAGTACGGAGGGGACCCAGTACTTC	CASSLESTEGTQYF
TRBV7-2	TRBD2	TRBJ2-5	many	TGTGCCAGCAATCTCGCGGGAGGCGGGGAGACCCAGTACTTC	CASNLAGGGETQYF
TRBV6-6	.	TRBJ1-5	few	TGTGCCAGCAGTTACGAGGGTACTCAGCCCCAGCATTTT	CASSYEGTQPQHF
TRBV5-1	TRBD2	TRBJ2-3	many	TGCGCCAGCAGCTTGGCTGCTAGCGGGGGTACAGATACGCAGTATTTT	CASSLAASGGTDTQYF
TRBV20-1	.	TRBJ2-3	.	TGCAGTGCTTCTCATCCTGACAGTGATACGCAGTATTTT	CSASHPDSDTQYF
TRBV7-9	.	TRBJ2-1	many	TGTGCCAGCAGCCCAGGTCGCGGGAAAAGGAATGAGCAGTTCTTC	CASSPGRGKRNEQFF
TRBV3-1	TRBD2	TRBJ2-7	few	TGTGCCAGCAGCCAAGTTTCCAGCGGGGACTCCTACGAGCAGTACTTC	CASSQVSSGDSYEQYF
TRBV29-1	.	TRBJ2-1	.	TGCAGCGTTCGGACCAGACTCTACAATGAGCAGTTCTTC	CSVRTRLYNEQFF
TRBV30	.	TRBJ1-3	few	TGTGCCTGGAGTTCCCCCGGGCTCTCTGGAAACACCATATATTTT	CAWSSPGLSGNTIYF
TRBV28	.	TRBJ1-1	many	TGTGCCAGCAGACCCGGGCCCGGGAACACTGAAGCTTTCTTT	CASRPGPGNTEAFF
TRBV28	.	TRBJ1-1	many	TGTGCCAGCAGTTTAAGGGGGTATGACACTGAAGCTTTCTTT	CASSLRGYDTEAFF
TRBV30	.	TRBJ2-7	few	TGTGCCTGGACCCCTCAGGGGGGCGAGCAGTACTTC	CAWTPQGGEQYF
TRBV5-1	TRBD1	TRBJ1-5	few	TGCGCCAGAACCACCAAAGAGGACAGGGGAGGCAATCAGCCCCAGCATTTT	CARTTKEDRGGNQPQHF
TRBV15	TRBD1	TRBJ2-1	few	TGTGCCACCAGCAGACGGTCTACCGGGACAGGGGGATACAATGAGCAGTTCTTC	CATSRRSTGTGGYNEQFF
TRBV7-2	TRBD1	TRBJ1-2	.	TGTGCCAGCAGCTATCCGGGACAGGGTCATGGCTACACCTTC	CASSYPGQGHGYTF
TRBV19	.	TRBJ1-2	few	TGTGCCAGTAGTAGGGCCTATGGCTACACCTTC	CASSRAYGYTF
TRBV6-1	.	TRBJ2-5	few	TGTGCCAGCACCAGACGCTTGGAGACCCAGTACTTC	CASTRRLETQYF
TRBV18	.	TRBJ1-1	many	TGTGCCAGCTCACGCCGGGACAAAATTGAAGCTTTCTTT	CASSRRDKIEAFF
TRBV7-9	.	TRBJ2-1	.	TGTGCCAGCAGCTTAGCAGGGGGGGAACCCTACAATGAGCAGCTCTTC	CASSLAGGEPYNEQLF
TRBV6-1	TRBD1	TRBJ1-4	few	TGTGCCAGCACCCGATTGGACAGGTCCCCTGAAAAACTGTTTTTT	CASTRLDRSPEKLFF
TRBV15	.	TRBJ1-4	.	TGTGCCACCAGCAGAGATGGGAGAACTAATGAAAAACTGTTTTTT	CATSRDGRTNEKLFF
TRBV6-2/TRBV6-3	TRBD1	TRBJ1-1	many	TGTGCCAGCTACCCGGGACAGCGCACTGAAGCTTTCTTT	CASYPGQRTEAFF
TRBV12-3/TRBV12-4	.	TRBJ1-4	many	TGTGCCAGCAGTTCCTTCAGGGGACCTAATGAAAAACTGTTTTTT	CASSSFRGPNEKLFF
TRBV19	.	TRBJ2-1	.	TGTGCCAGTAGTATGATGGGCAGATACAATGAGCAGTTCTTC	CASSMMGRYNEQFF
TRBV28	.	TRBJ2-7	many	TGTGCCAGCAGATTGACACGGAGCTCCTACGAGCAGTACTTC	CASRLTRSSYEQYF
TRBV29-1	TRBD2	TRBJ2-3	.	TGCAGCGTTGAATCCAGCGGGGGTCACACAGATACGCAGTATTTT	CSVESSGGHTDTQYF
TRBV24-1	.	TRBJ2-3	few	TGTGCCACCAGTGATTTAGGTGTTGGGGGCAGGGATACGCAGTATTTT	CATSDLGVGGRDTQYF
TRBV6-5	TRBD1	TRBJ1-2	few	TGTGCCAGCAGTTACGCCCAAGGCCAGGGGGCTAAAGGCTACACCTTC	CASSYAQGQGAKGYTF
TRBV7-9	.	TRBJ1-1	.	TGTGCCAGCAGCTTAGAAGGCGGGATTGATGGGGCTTTCTTT	CASSLEGGIDGAFF
TRBV28	.	TRBJ2-7	many	TGTGCCACCCTAGCCTACGAGCAGTACTTC	CATLAYEQYF
TRBV10-1	TRBD1	TRBJ1-1	.	TGCGCCAGCCAAACCTGGACAGGGTCGAACACTGAAGCTTTCTTT	CASQTWTGSNTEAFF
TRBV27	.	TRBJ2-3	few	TGTGCCAGCTTACAGGGAGATACGCAGTATTTT	CASLQGDTQYF
TRBV19	TRBD2	TRBJ2-1	few	TGTGCCAGTAGTAACCGACTAGCGGGGGGTCCATACAATGAGCAGTTCTTC	CASSNRLAGGPYNEQFF
TRBV27	.	TRBJ1-1	few	TGTGCCAGCAGGGTACTGGTGGAGAACACTGAAGCTTTCTTT	CASRVLVENTEAFF
TRBV20-1	TRBD1	TRBJ2-7	.	TGCAGTGCATCCCCCCCGGGACAGGGGTTATACGAGCAGTACTTC	CSASPPGQGLYEQYF
TRBV2	.	TRBJ2-7	many	TGTGCCAGCAGCCTATCTGGGGGTGACTACTACGAGCAGTACTTC	CASSLSGGDYYEQYF
TRBV7-2	.	TRBJ2-7	many	TGTGCCAGCAGCGAAAAGGCCGCCGGGTCTCTCGAGTACGAGCAGTACTTC	CASSEKAAGSLEYEQYF
TRBV2	TRBD1	TRBJ2-7	few	TGTGCCAGCAGCGAAGGACAGGGGGCTAACTACGAGCAGTACTTC	CASSEGQGANYEQYF
TRBV20-1	TRBD2	TRBJ2-1	few	TGCAGTGCTAGGTTCCCCCTAGCGGGAGGGTCCTACAATGAGCAGTTCTTC	CSARFPLAGGSYNEQFF
TRBV7-9	TRBD2	TRBJ2-2	many	TGTGCCAGCACCCTACTAGCGACAAACACCGGGGAGCTGTTTTTT	CASTLLATNTGELFF
TRBV20-1	.	TRBJ1-2	many	TGCAGTGCTAGAGATGGACAATATGGCTACACCTTC	CSARDGQYGYTF
TRBV7-9	TRBD2	TRBJ2-1	few	TGTGCCAGCAGCTTTAGGCGGGAGGCTGGGGGCAATGAGCAGTTCTTC	CASSFRREAGGNEQFF
TRBV4-3	.	TRBJ1-5	.	TGCGCCAGCAGCCAAACACTAGGACTCCTTAGCAATCAGCCCCAGCATTTT	CASSQTLGLLSNQPQHF
TRBV20-1	TRBD2	TRBJ2-1	.	TGCAGTGCTGGTGGCGGGGGATCCTACAATGAGCAGTTCTTC	CSAGGGGSYNEQFF
TRBV12-3/TRBV12-4	.	TRBJ2-3	few	TGTGCCAGCAGACAGAGCGGAACTAGCACAGATACGCAGTATTTT	CASRQSGTSTDTQYF
TRBV11-3	TRBD2	TRBJ2-1	.	TGTGCCAGCAGCTTACTAGCGGGAGAAAGAAATGAGCAGTTCTTC	CASSLLAGERNEQFF
TRBV30	.	TRBJ2-3	many	TGTGCCTTCGCCCTCTGGGCTGTAAGCACAGATACGCAGTATTTT	CAFALWAVSTDTQYF
TRBV12-3/TRBV12-4	.	TRBJ1-6	many	TGTGCCAGCAGTTTACAGATTGGGGGAAACGATAATTCACCCCTCCACTTT	CASSLQIGGNDNSPLHF